This T cell receptor (beta chain) appears in the sequencing data of a study of identical twins. General study findings and limits: There were fewer insertions in abundant cord blood beta clonotypes, but memory repertoires showed no such pattern. Out-of-frame alpha sequences common to twins exhibited an excess of low generation probability.

Comments on this clonotype: The antigen is unknown.

Carrying unique molecular identifiers, the cDNA also gained a universal primer site through template switching. TCRdb called the 5' RACE reads again in MiXCR, with one record for every CDR3 protein. The sample consists of 200,000 to 250,000 distinct CDR3 sequences, 7.5% of them appearing once. V lost 2 bases and J 5 bases, leaving 10 bases between the germline ends. Germline lookup yields CDR1 MNHEY and CDR2 SVGEGT. CDR3 length: 14 residues. The same data also went into a second study, on yellow fever vaccine responses in identical twins. That source reports: Twins showed a vaccine T cell response that reportedly seemed partly convergent, partly personalized.

The sequenced sample was memory (CD45RO+) T cells sorted from blood. The clonotype originates from a woman between 18 and 30 years old in good health. The chain joins TRBV6-2 or TRBV6-3 to TRBJ2-1, with a possible D match to TRBD2 (5 bases). The DNA for the CDR3 is TGTGCCAGCAGTTACAGCGCGGGCCACAATGAGCAGTTCTTC. It yields the protein CASSYSAGHNEQFF.